This TCR beta chain was recovered during a study of T cell repertoires in cytomegalovirus infection (dated by TCRdb to the late 2010s). For the wider study: Recently identified HLA-C-restricted CMV epitopes, whose presentation resists viral immunomodulation, were targeted by peptide stimulations together with well-studied HLA-B-restricted epitopes. Donor HLA type was relevant to the analysis, as public TCR beta signatures indicated carriage of CMV infection together with the matching HLA type. Paper-wide results and their limitations: The ex vivo response was dominated by HLA-C-restricted CMV-specific TCR beta clonotypes, which also provided the single most frequent clonotype in two of eight donors. In both this cohort and an independent 352-donor cohort, the cumulative frequency of public TCR beta family members distinguished carriers of CMV infection plus the relevant HLA type.

The data were produced on an Illumina HiSeq 1500. The public reads were quality trimmed at Q25 with fastp and then assembled into clones with MiXCR by TCRdb, keeping productive beta chains. Identical CDR3 protein sequences are pooled into one entry, listed with their most common genes and DNA. Present in this sample are about 900,000 distinct CDR3 sequences, about a third of which were seen just once. The top ten constitute roughly 13% of the sample. As to this clonotype: It has no known antigen specificity. No much larger clonotype is one base removed from it; base qualities were not supplied.

The treatment or condition label corresponds to: in vitro stimulation with specific CMV peptide epitopes to enrich CMV-specific T cells. The clonotype comes from a human donor in good health (CMV status not recorded). Some clones in this sample may be carry-over from other donors' samples. Sequencing was performed on cultured CD8+ T cells from PBMCs, taken from culture after CMV antigen stimulation.

The CDR3 reads as follows: CASSFGGTGGGYTF. DNA sequence: TGTGCCAGCAGTTTCGGGGGGACAGGGGGGGGCTACACCTTC. The sequence joins TRBV27 to TRBJ1-2; 11 junctional bases match TRBD1. Including the terminal cysteine and phenylalanine, the CDR3 comprises 14 residues. Only the CDR3 DNA stays, 42 bases, in frame from base 1. The germline V and J ends show losses of 3 bases and 8 bases respectively, and no gene match explains 5 bases of the junction. According to the germline V gene (reference sequence), CDR1 reads MNHEY and CDR2 reads SMNVEV.